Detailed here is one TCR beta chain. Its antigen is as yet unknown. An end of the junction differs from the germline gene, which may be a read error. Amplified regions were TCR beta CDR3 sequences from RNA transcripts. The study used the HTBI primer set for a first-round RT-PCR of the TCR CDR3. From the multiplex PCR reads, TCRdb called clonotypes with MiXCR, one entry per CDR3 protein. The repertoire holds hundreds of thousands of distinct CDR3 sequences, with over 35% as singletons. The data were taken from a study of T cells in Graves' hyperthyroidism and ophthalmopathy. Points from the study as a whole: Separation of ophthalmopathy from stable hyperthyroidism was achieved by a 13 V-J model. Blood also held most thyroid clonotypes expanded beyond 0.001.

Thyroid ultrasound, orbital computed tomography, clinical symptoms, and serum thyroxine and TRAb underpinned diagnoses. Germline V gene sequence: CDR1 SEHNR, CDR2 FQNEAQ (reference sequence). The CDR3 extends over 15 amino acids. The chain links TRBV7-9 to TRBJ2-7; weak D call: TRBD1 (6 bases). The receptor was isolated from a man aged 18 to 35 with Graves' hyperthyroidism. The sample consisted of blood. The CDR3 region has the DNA TGCGCCAGCAGCCAAGGCCCAGGGGCCAACTACGAGCAGTACTTC. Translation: CASSQGPGANYEQYF.